The 9 T cell receptor beta chains in this list originate from one sample, sequenced in a study of blood T cells in healthy people across ages. The use of a sample-barcoded 5' primer and a J-beta primer mix characterized a second PCR of roughly 7 to 12 cycles. MiXCR, run by TCRdb on the 5' RACE reads, gives a single entry per CDR3 protein. There are approximately 880,000 distinct CDR3 sequences in the sample; roughly 43% occur only once, and 13% lies in the top ten. The sequenced sample consisted of blood. All receptors come from a man between 25 and 39 years old in good health.

This chain uses TRBV18 with TRBJ2-7, with D perhaps TRBD1 (7 bases). CDR1 and CDR2 (germline): KGHSH, LQKENI. V lost 3 bases and J lost 10, with 22 bases in between. This CDR3 comprises 15 residues. As DNA, the CDR3 is TGTGCCAGCTCACCGGGACAGAGGACTGGGGAGGCCCAGTACTTC. Its protein is CASSPGQRTGEAQYF.

Comment on this clonotype: The conserved final phenylalanine or tryptophan is absent from the CDR3, which likely points to a read error. The genes are TRBV5-5 and TRBJ2-7, with TRBD1 as a possible D gene (6 bases). Per germline, CDR1 SGHKS and CDR2 YYEKEE (reference sequence). Trimming pared 0 bases from V and 2 bases from J, leaving 12 bases between. The CDR3 sequence is 15 residues long. CDR3: CASSLEARGPYEQYL. The CDR3, as DNA: TGTGCCAGCAGCTTGGAGGCCAGGGGTCCCTACGAGCAGTACCTC.

This chain joins TRBV5-1 and TRBJ2-7; 7 bases map to TRBD2. The J call is in doubt because the DNA end fits TRBJ2-5 better. The CDR3 has 13 amino acids. CDR1 and CDR2 from the germline V gene are SGHRS and YFSETQ. This chain's CDR3 is CASGSGGAETQYF. For the CDR3, the DNA is TGCGCCAGCGGTTCGGGAGGTGCGGAGACCCAGTACTTC.

This clonotype was recorded many times. The chain couples TRBV28 to TRBJ2-1; possibly TRBD1 for D (5 bases). Trimming removed 3 bases from V and 0 bases from J, with 6 bases in between. From germline, CDR1 is MDHEN and CDR2 SYDVKM. This CDR3 has 14 amino acids. CDR3 sequence: CASSFQGSYNEQFF. The DNA for the CDR3 is TGTGCCAGCAGTTTCCAGGGCTCCTACAATGAGCAGTTCTTC.

The sample holds one count of this clonotype. Here the CDR3 reads CASSLTGWTTEAFF. The CDR3 DNA reads as TGTGCCAGCTCGCTTACTGGGTGGACCACTGAAGCTTTCTTT. The rearrangement links TRBV18 to TRBJ1-1; D is undetermined. The CDR3 contains 14 residues. Trimming left V 6 bases short and J 4 bases short, with 15 bases between. Per germline, CDR1 KGHSH and CDR2 LQKENI.

V gene TRBV6-5 combines with J gene TRBJ2-5; D unresolved. The DNA end is more similar to TRBJ2-7, so the J call may be wrong. There are 14 residues in the CDR3. The germline gives CDR1 MNHEY, CDR2 SVGAGI. The chain's CDR3 is CASSPNVRAYEQYF. The CDR3 bases are TGTGCCAGCAGTCCTAATGTACGAGCCTACGAGCAGTACTTC.

The genes are TRBV7-9 and TRBJ1-1; weak D call: TRBD1 (6 bases). CDR3 length: 14 amino acids. Trimming removed 1 base at V and 6 bases at J, with 12 bases between. Germline-derived CDR1 and CDR2 are SEHNR and FQNEAQ (reference sequence). CDR3 in amino acids: CASSLGTVVPEAFF. CDR3 nucleotide sequence: TGTGCCAGCAGCTTAGGGACAGTGGTTCCTGAAGCTTTCTTT.

With respect to this clonotype: Compared with germline, one end of the junction differs, possibly owing to a read error. This sequence joins TRBV9 and TRBJ2-5, with D perhaps TRBD1 or TRBD2 (6 bases each). The tail of the sequence fits TRBJ2-7 better, so the J call may be wrong. This CDR3 spans 15 amino acids. Germline V CDR1 and CDR2: SGDLS, YYNGEE. The chain's CDR3 is CASSATGAPSSEQYF. In nucleotides, the CDR3 is TGTGCCAGCAGCGCGACGGGGGCCCCATCCTCCGAGCAGTACTTC.

The table lists this clonotype with many counts. V gene TRBV9 combines with J gene TRBJ2-1; D remains unclear. The germline CDR1 and CDR2 sequences are SGDLS and YYNGEE. Trimming removed 3 bases at V and 7 bases at J, with 8 bases between. The length of the CDR3 is 12 residues. The CDR3 DNA reads TGTGCCAGCAGCGAACAAGAAAATGAGCAGTTCTTC. Amino acid sequence: CASSEQENEQFF.